The next 5 T cell receptor beta chains were all read from a single sample in a study of blood T cell repertoires in COVID-19. Measured with immunoSEQ multiplex PCR; TCRdb has only the in-frame clones, and not every one. The sample consists of 150,000 to 200,000 clones, roughly 80% of them appearing once. Sequenced input: peripheral blood. Receptor source: a woman aged 25 to 45 with acute or convalescent COVID-19.

This clone has just one count. The chain recombines TRBV5-1 with TRBJ1-2, with a tentative D call TRBD1 (5 bases). Germline CDR1 reads SGHRS; CDR2 reads YFSETQ. This CDR3 spans 14 amino acids. The V end lost 3 bases, the J end lost 4 bases, and 13 bases lay between the germline ends. CDR3 nucleotides: TGCGCCAGCAGCTCCCGATGGGGGGGCTATGGCTACACCTTC. This translates into CASSSRWGGYGYTF.

The chain employs TRBV10-3 and TRBJ1-1; D is unclear. The V gene's germline CDR1 is ENHRY and CDR2 SYGVKD. The V gene lost 7 bases and the J gene lost 5 bases, with 17 bases spanning the gap. The CDR3 totals 14 residues. This chain's CDR3 is CAITRGKSGTEAFF. For the CDR3, the DNA is TGTGCCATCACTCGCGGTAAGTCGGGGACTGAAGCTTTCTTT.

A single count supports this clone. This sample includes further DNA sequences coding for the same CDR3. The chain uses TRBV9 and TRBJ1-4, with D unclear. Germline V CDR1 and CDR2: SGDLS, YYNGEE. The CDR3 spans 15 residues. V was shortened by 0 bases and J by 5 bases, with 11 bases between the two germline ends. DNA of the CDR3: TGTGCCAGCAGCGTAGCTGGCGGAACCAATGAAAAACTGTTTTTT. Amino acid sequence: CASSVAGGTNEKLFF.

This chain joins TRBV28 and TRBJ1-4; possible D gene TRBD1, 5 bases. The V end was cut by 3 bases, the J end by 8 bases, with 16 bases between. Germline V gene data show CDR1 as MDHEN and CDR2 as SYDVKM. The CDR3 has 15 amino acids. The CDR3 loop is CASSFSAGGNEKLFF. The CDR3 region has the DNA TGTGCCAGCAGTTTCTCCGCCGGGGGAAACGAAAAACTGTTTTTT.

This chain links TRBV7-9 with TRBJ1-1; 10 bases line up with TRBD1. The CDR3 length is 15 residues. Germline V gene data show CDR1 as SEHNR and CDR2 as FQNEAQ (reference sequence). V lost 5 bases to trimming and J lost 4 bases; unmatched junction nucleotides: 7. Here the CDR3 reads CASSPGQGSGTEAFF. CDR3 DNA sequence: TGTGCCAGCAGCCCGGGACAGGGGTCGGGCACTGAAGCTTTCTTT. Using reference TRBV7-9 and TRBJ1-1 for the parts outside the CDR3, the full variable domain is DTGVSQNPRHKITKRGQNVTFRCDPISEHNRLYWYRQTLGQGPEFLTYFQNEAQLEKSRLLSDRFSAERPKGSFSTLEIQRTEQGDSAMYLCASSPGQGSGTEAFFGQGTRLTVV.